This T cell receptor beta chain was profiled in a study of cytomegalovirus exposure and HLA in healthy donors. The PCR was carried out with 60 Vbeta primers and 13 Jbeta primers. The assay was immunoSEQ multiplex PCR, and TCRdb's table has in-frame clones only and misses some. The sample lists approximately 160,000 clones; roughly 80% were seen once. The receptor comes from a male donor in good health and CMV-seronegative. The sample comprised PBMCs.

This CDR3 is CATSRELLAGEQFF. DNA of the CDR3: TGTGCCACCAGCAGAGAACTACTAGCAGGTGAGCAGTTCTTC. V is TRBV15 and J is TRBJ2-1; D might be TRBD2 (6 bases). The CDR3 length is 14 residues. The germline V gene encodes CDR1 LNHNV and CDR2 YYDKDF (reference sequence). V lost 0 bases and J lost 9, with 12 bases in between.